The rows below give T cell receptor beta chains drawn from one sample of a study of early T cells in non-severe SARS-CoV-2 infection. TCRdb ran MiXCR on the 5' RACE reads and lists one entry per CDR3 protein. Among roughly 56,000 distinct CDR3 sequences listed, about 14% were seen once. Specimen: whole blood, collected at baseline. These receptors were obtained from an adult who was a healthcare worker with PCR-confirmed SARS-CoV-2 infection or an uninfected control (not recorded which). The CDR3 runs from the conserved cysteine through the conserved F or W. The D gene is left open where the match is weak. Size tells how often a clone was seen (once, few, many) or the class of an expanded clone, and some rows leave it out.

TRBV10-3	many	-	TRBJ2-6	TGTGCCATCAGTGGACAGCTGTCTGGGGCCAACGTCCTGACTTTC	CAISGQLSGANVLTF
TRBV9	-	-	TRBJ2-7	TGTGCCAGCAGCGGAGACAGGTACGAGCAGTACTTC	CASSGDRYEQYF
TRBV28	few	-	TRBJ2-4	TGTGCCAGCAGTTTCTTGACAGGCCTAGCCAAAAACATTCAGTACTTC	CASSFLTGLAKNIQYF
TRBV5-6	few	-	TRBJ2-7	TGTGCCAGCAGCTTGAGACTTCGCTCCTACGAGCAGTACTTC	CASSLRLRSYEQYF
TRBV7-2	few	-	TRBJ1-1	TGTGCCAGCCTAACACGACAGAACACTGAAGCTTTCTTT	CASLTRQNTEAFF
TRBV6-4	-	-	TRBJ1-6	TGTGCCAGCAGGCTCCTATCGGGGCCCCTCCACTTT	CASRLLSGPLHF
TRBV20-1	many	-	TRBJ2-1	TGCAGTGCTAGAGATCTGGGGGGCGCCAGCTCCTACAATGAGCAGTTCTTC	CSARDLGGASSYNEQFF
TRBV7-6	few	TRBD1	TRBJ2-1	TGTGCCAGCAGCGCGACAGGGGCGGACAATGAGCAGTTCTTC	CASSATGADNEQFF
TRBV6-5	few	-	TRBJ2-1	TGTGCCAGCAGTTACTCTCGGGACTCCCCCGAGCAGTTCTTC	CASSYSRDSPEQFF
TRBV11-2	-	TRBD2	TRBJ2-2	TGTGCCAGCAGCTCTCGGGGGAGGGCCAACACCGGGGAGCTGTTTTTT	CASSSRGRANTGELFF
TRBV5-4	many	-	TRBJ2-1	TGTGCCAGCAGCTTGGATGAAGGGGTCTCCTACAATGAGCAGTTCTTC	CASSLDEGVSYNEQFF
TRBV28	-	TRBD1	TRBJ1-1	TGTGCCAGCAGTTTGAGTCCCGGGACAGGGGACACTGAAGCTTTCTTT	CASSLSPGTGDTEAFF
TRBV11-1	-	TRBD2	TRBJ2-7	TGTGCCAGCAGCTTTTCGGCAGGGACTAGCTTCTACGAGCAGTACTTC	CASSFSAGTSFYEQYF
TRBV3-1	few	-	TRBJ2-4	TGTGCCAGTAGGTCCGGGACGAAAAACATTCAGTACTTC	CASRSGTKNIQYF
TRBV7-9	many	-	TRBJ2-3	TGTGCCAGCAGCTCAGACAGGCTCACAGATACGCAGTATTTT	CASSSDRLTDTQYF
TRBV5-1	few	TRBD2	TRBJ2-7	TGCGCCAGCAGCCCTCGGGGCAGCGGGGCCTCCTACGAGCAGTACTTC	CASSPRGSGASYEQYF
TRBV28	-	TRBD1	TRBJ2-7	TGTGCCAGCAGTGCCCGACAGGGCCCCTCCGAGCAGTACTTC	CASSARQGPSEQYF
TRBV7-9	many	-	TRBJ1-1	TGTGCCAGCAGCTTCGAAGGCAGGGCAAACACTGAAGCTTTCTTT	CASSFEGRANTEAFF
TRBV11-2	-	-	TRBJ1-1	TGTGCCAGCAGCTTAATGGTCGGGCGGACAATTGAAGCTTTCTTT	CASSLMVGRTIEAFF
TRBV29-1	few	-	TRBJ2-1	TGCAGCGTTGTGTTTGGGGGAGTTGAGCAGTTCTTC	CSVVFGGVEQFF
TRBV10-3	few	-	TRBJ1-5	TGTGCCATCAGTGAAAGTTCCGTTCAGCCCCAGCATTTT	CAISESSVQPQHF
TRBV29-1	many	-	TRBJ1-1	TGCAGCGTTGAAGGCGGATGGAACACTGAAGCTTTCTTT	CSVEGGWNTEAFF
TRBV27	-	-	TRBJ2-7	TGTGCCAGCAGTTTTCGGAGGCACTCCGAGCAGTACTTC	CASSFRRHSEQYF
TRBV19	many	-	TRBJ2-2	TGTGCCAGTAGTCTCGGAGTCGCGCAGGGTGGGACCGGGGAGCTGTTTTTT	CASSLGVAQGGTGELFF
TRBV2	many	TRBD1	TRBJ1-1	TGTGCCAGCAGGAGGGACAGAATGAACACTGAAGCTTTCTTT	CASRRDRMNTEAFF
TRBV6-1	few	-	TRBJ2-7	TGTGCCAGCAGTTGGATCCACGAGCAGTACTTC	CASSWIHEQYF
TRBV9	many	-	TRBJ1-2	TGTGCCAGCAGCGTAGGAGGGTCTGGTCGTGGCTACACCTTC	CASSVGGSGRGYTF
TRBV7-2	few	TRBD2	TRBJ2-7	TGTGCCAGCAGCTTAGTGGGACTAGGGCAGTACTTC	CASSLVGLGQYF
TRBV18	-	TRBD2	TRBJ2-5	TGTGCCAGCTCACTCCGGACAGCGACTAGCGGGAGGGTAAAAGAGACCCAGTACTTC	CASSLRTATSGRVKETQYF
TRBV13	-	TRBD2	TRBJ2-1	TGTGCCAGCAGCCCTAGTCCTAGCGGGAGGGCTAATGAGCAGTTCTTC	CASSPSPSGRANEQFF
TRBV6-6	many	-	TRBJ1-2	TGTGCCAGCAGTTACAGGGGCAACAATGGCTACACCTTC	CASSYRGNNGYTF
TRBV3-1	-	-	TRBJ2-5	TGTGCCAGCAGCCAAGATTGGGAGACCCAGTACTTC	CASSQDWETQYF
TRBV11-2	-	-	TRBJ2-2	TGTGCCAGCAGCTTAGATCACCGGGGTCTTGGCACCGGGGAGCTGTTTTTT	CASSLDHRGLGTGELFF
TRBV18	many	-	TRBJ1-5	TGTGCCAGCTCACCATCCGGCGGGACAAGTAATCAGCCCCAGCATTTT	CASSPSGGTSNQPQHF
TRBV7-8	few	-	TRBJ1-3	TGTGCCAGCAGCTCCGGGGGGTCTCCAAACTCTGGAAACACCATATATTTT	CASSSGGSPNSGNTIYF
TRBV2	-	-	TRBJ1-5	TGTGCCAGCAGTCCCCCAACAGCTGAGGGGAATCAGCCCCAGCATTTT	CASSPPTAEGNQPQHF
TRBV3-1	-	-	TRBJ2-2	TGTGCCAGCAGCCAAGGGGGGCCCAAGTCCGGGGAGCTGTTTTTT	CASSQGGPKSGELFF
TRBV12-3/TRBV12-4	many	-	TRBJ2-3	TGTGCCAGCAGGGAGTATAGCGGAAGGGATACGCAGTATTTT	CASREYSGRDTQYF
TRBV7-9	few	TRBD1	TRBJ2-1	TGTGCCAGCAGCCGACAGGGCAATGAGCAGTTCTTC	CASSRQGNEQFF